This T cell receptor (beta chain) appears in the sequencing data of a study of T cells in women clearing cervical HPV infection (dated by TCRdb to between 2017 and 2018). About the investigation overall: The cases were over 20 women with histologically confirmed HPV16-related CIN3 or worse, and 2 of these cases were invasive cancers. The controls were some 23 women whose single incident HPV16 infection cleared within 12 months with no development of precancer or cancer. Blood from cases was collected at the visit at which the lesion was first identified, whereas blood from controls was collected once infection was no longer detected. For cases, the median interval between lesion detection and blood sampling was roughly 150 days, with an interquartile range of about 85 to 210 days. Because only a few women had HLA typing data, the possibility that HLA type acted as a confounder could not be ruled out. Nested within Costa Rica's Guanacaste HPV Natural History Study, an exploratory proof-of-principle case-control study compared TCR repertoires across cervical HPV16 outcomes. Cases were matched to controls by age within five years and by the year the sample was collected. Median age was 34 years in cases versus 38 to 45 in controls, and baseline characteristics did not differ significantly. The parent cohort enrolled roughly 9,400 women aged 18 or older in Guanacaste, Costa Rica, in about 1993 to 1994 and followed the women for around seven years. Five blinded duplicates per group were added as quality controls, so that 60 or so samples were obtained: 50 or so participants and some 10 replicates. What the study reported, not specific to this receptor: The cross-sectional design could not show whether associations preceded infection or resulted from it; effector/memory subsets and HPV-specific T cells were not isolated. Because the number of T cells per sample was unknown, the richness differences could reflect varying T-cell content rather than repertoire biology. TRBV6-7 relative abundance was lower in cases than in controls (around 0.11% versus 0.16%; Bonferroni P = 0.0008). TCR repertoire richness was significantly higher in CIN3+ cases than in controls across sequencing depths, while evenness did not differ. Random forest classifiers that combined richness and V gene abundances separated cases from controls with an estimated AUC of less than 0.85.

The junction carries 11 bases between V and J, which are trimmed by 2 bases and 3 bases respectively. CDR1 SGHTA and CDR2 FQGNSA are derived from the germline V gene. The cysteine opens and the phenylalanine closes a CDR3 of 14 amino acids. The CDR3 was read in part: 33 bases, with the frame set at base 1. Every participant had a single incident cervical HPV16 infection, and prevalent HPV16 infections were excluded. Cervical HPV DNA was detected with MY09/MY11 PCR, and genotyping was done by dot-blot hybridization. Fifteen mL of heparinized blood were centrifuged, and the buffy coat was aliquoted, frozen at -30°C, then stored at -80°C. Genomic DNA was extracted from buffy coat specimens using QIAGEN kits. A note on this clone: The antigen it recognizes is unknown. The read is 3 residues too short to cover the CDR3 end, so that end is filled in from the germline J gene.

The immunoSEQ assay used multiplex PCR to amplify TCR beta CDR3 regions from an average of roughly 1,200 ng of genomic DNA per sample. The assay corrected primer bias using a complete synthetic TCR repertoire to establish an amplification baseline. The amplicons were sequenced using the Illumina platform. Per the source publication's procedure: Sequence errors were corrected by clustering with frequency ratios and a modified nearest-neighbor algorithm, and the sequences were then analyzed in the immunoSEQ Analyzer using IMGT gene definitions. At each rarefaction depth, TCR richness and evenness were averaged across 20 rarefaction repeats, and samples with fewer sequences than that depth were excluded. Wilcoxon rank sum tests with FDR correction were used to compare relative abundances of V, D and J genes between the groups. An intraclass correlation of around 96% for TCR richness and an average of roughly 83% across some 70 gene segments were obtained from the blinded duplicates. TCRdb limited this immuneACCESS table to in-frame rearrangements with V and J called. A share of clones is missing; checked studies link under half to unresolved V genes, and the rest is unexplained. For V, J and clone size, that table is used; D and trimming come from the DNA. The sample table on file contains some 24,000 clones. The leading ten clones occupy roughly 6.6% of the sample.

The rearranged segments are TRBV7-2 and TRBJ2-7; D gene: possibly TRBD1, on 5 matching bases. Material: blood buffy coat. This clonotype was obtained from a woman between 18 and 70 years old with a cervical HPV16 infection that either progressed to CIN3+ or cleared (not recorded which). The sequenced part of the CDR3 DNA is TGTGCCAGCAGCTTAAGGGGCGGCATCTACGAG. This gives the protein CASSLRGGIYE. From start to end, the CDR3 is CASSLRGGIYEQYF.